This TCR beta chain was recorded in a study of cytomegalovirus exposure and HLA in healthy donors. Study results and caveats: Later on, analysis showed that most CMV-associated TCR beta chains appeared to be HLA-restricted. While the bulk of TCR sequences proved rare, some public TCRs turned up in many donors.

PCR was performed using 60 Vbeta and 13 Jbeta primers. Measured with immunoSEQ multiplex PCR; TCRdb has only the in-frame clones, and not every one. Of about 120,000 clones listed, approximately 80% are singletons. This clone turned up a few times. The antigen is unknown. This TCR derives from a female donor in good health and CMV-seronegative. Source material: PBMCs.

The CDR3 DNA is TGTGCCAGTAGTCGCCGGGACCAGGGGTTGCCCCAGCATTTT. Its translation is CASSRRDQGLPQHF. The chain carries TRBV19 and TRBJ1-5; D is perhaps TRBD1 (6 bases). The V end was cut by 5 bases, the J end by 9 bases, with 17 bases between. The germline V gene encodes CDR1 LNHDA and CDR2 SQIVND (reference sequence). This CDR3 spans 14 amino acids. Variable domain in full (rest from reference TRBV19 and TRBJ1-5): DGGITQSPKYLFRKEGQNVTLSCEQNLNHDAMYWYRQDPGQGLRLIYYSQIVNDFQKGDIAEGYSVSREKKESFPLTVTSAQKNPTAFYLCASSRRDQGLPQHFGDGTRLSIL.